These 16 T cell receptor beta chains came from one sample sequenced in a study of cytomegalovirus exposure and HLA in healthy donors. The PCR employed 60 Vbeta primers together with 13 Jbeta primers. Data came from immunoSEQ multiplex PCR; TCRdb stores just in-frame clones and leaves some out. The data contain tens of thousands of clones, about 80% of them singletons. The sample was PBMCs. These receptors all stem from a female donor in good health and CMV-seronegative.

This clone was detected only a few times. This chain connects TRBV7-2 to TRBJ2-2, with D hard to call. This CDR3 spans 14 amino acids. Germline V gene lookup returns CDR1 SGHTA and CDR2 FQGNSA. V was trimmed by 2 bases and J by 1 base, leaving 5 bases between them. CDR3 protein: CASSLRQNTGELFF. In DNA, the CDR3 is TGTGCCAGCAGCTTACGACAGAACACCGGGGAGCTGTTTTTT.

The rearrangement links TRBV5-6 to TRBJ2-2, with 7 bases aligning to TRBD1. CDR3 length equals 16 residues. V shed 2 bases, J shed 0 bases, and the junction held 4 bases outside the gene matches. Germline V CDR1 and CDR2: SGHDT, YYEEEE. In DNA form, the CDR3 reads TGTGCCAGCAGCTTAATCGGGACAGCGAACACCGGGGAGCTGTTTTTT. It yields the protein CASSLIGTANTGELFF.

The chain employs TRBV15 and TRBJ1-6; TRBD1 might be the D (5 bases). The CDR3 length is 16 residues. Trimming removed 0 bases from V and 10 bases from J, with 16 bases in between. Germline-derived CDR1 and CDR2 are LNHNV and YYDKDF (reference sequence). The CDR3 reads CATSRDLLVEGSPLHF. In DNA, the CDR3 is TGTGCCACCAGCAGAGATTTATTGGTGGAGGGGTCACCCCTCCACTTT.

This chain connects TRBV5-1 to TRBJ2-7, with D tentatively TRBD2 (5 bases). The V end was cut by 0 bases, the J end by 2 bases, with 12 bases between. The CDR3 consists of 15 residues. CDR1 and CDR2 from the germline V gene are SGHRS and YFSETQ. The CDR3 is CASSLAGSRAYEQYF. CDR3 in DNA: TGCGCCAGCAGCTTGGCAGGCTCGAGGGCCTACGAGCAGTACTTC.

This chain connects TRBV7-9 to TRBJ1-4, with 7 bases aligning to TRBD1. V was clipped by 5 bases and J by 8 bases; unmatched bases: 8. The CDR3 totals 14 residues. Germline assignment: CDR1 SEHNR and CDR2 FQNEAQ (reference sequence). The CDR3 bases are TGTGCCAGCAGCGGACAGGTCTTTGGAGAAAAACTGTTTTTT. Translated: CASSGQVFGEKLFF.

The chain has TRBV5-1 and TRBJ2-1; 7 nucleotides match TRBD2. CDR1 is SGHRS, CDR2 YFSETQ, per germline. V lost 3 bases to trimming and J lost 6 bases; unmatched junction nucleotides: 6. The CDR3 length is 14 residues. The CDR3 sequence: CASSSSGTPNEQFF. CDR3 bases: TGCGCCAGCAGCTCAAGCGGGACTCCCAATGAGCAGTTCTTC.

The chain has TRBV18 and TRBJ2-1, with a tentative D call TRBD1 (6 bases). This CDR3 is 14 amino acids long. Germline V lookup: CDR1 KGHSH, CDR2 LQKENI. With 4 bases removed from V and 6 bases from J, the gap between germline ends came to 13 bases. In nucleotides, the CDR3 is TGTGCCAGCTCACTTGACAGGATAATCAATGAGCAGTTCTTC. It encodes CASSLDRIINEQFF. The whole variable domain, filled in from reference TRBV18 and TRBJ2-1, reads NAGVMQNPRHLVRRRGQEARLRCSPMKGHSHVYWYRQLPEEGLKFMVYLQKENIIDESGMPKERFSAEFPKEGPSILRIQQVVRGDSAAYFCASSLDRIINEQFFGPGTRLTVL.

The CDR3: CASSRDRVNEKLFF. CDR3 sequence (DNA): TGTGCCAGCAGTCGGGACAGGGTCAATGAAAAACTGTTTTTT. This chain joins TRBV2 and TRBJ1-4, with 9 bases identical to TRBD1. The CDR3 covers 14 residues. Germline lookup yields CDR1 SNHLY and CDR2 FYNNEI. Trimming removed 5 bases from V and 5 bases from J; junction bases left unmatched: 3.

The chain couples TRBV9 to TRBJ1-6, with 7 bases identical to TRBD1. The length of the CDR3 is 15 residues. V lost 3 bases to trimming and J lost 10 bases; unmatched junction nucleotides: 10. Per germline, CDR1 SGDLS and CDR2 YYNGEE. CDR3 region: CASSAETGQASPLHF. In DNA form, the CDR3 reads TGTGCCAGCAGCGCAGAGACAGGGCAGGCATCACCCCTCCACTTT.

J is TRBJ1-6 and V is TRBV5-1; no reliable D call. V was pared by 0 bases and J by 7 bases, with 11 bases between. The CDR3 has 15 amino acids. Germline CDR1 and CDR2: SGHRS and YFSETQ. CDR3 region: CASSLVVAGNSPLHF. For the CDR3, the DNA is TGCGCCAGCAGCTTGGTGGTAGCTGGGAATTCACCCCTCCACTTT.

The V call is TRBV19, the J call TRBJ2-5; the match to TRBD1 covers 9 bases. CDR3 length: 14 residues. Germline V gives CDR1 LNHDA, CDR2 SQIVND (reference sequence). V lost 5 bases to trimming and J lost 4 bases; unmatched junction nucleotides: 5. As DNA, the CDR3 is TGTGCCAGTAGTCCTTGGGACAGGGTAGAGACCCAGTACTTC. Encoded protein: CASSPWDRVETQYF.

This chain joins TRBV5-6 and TRBJ2-1, with no clear D. The germline CDR1 and CDR2 sequences are SGHDT and YYEEEE. The CDR3 covers 12 residues. V was trimmed by 0 bases and J by 8 bases, leaving 6 bases between them. The CDR3 DNA sequence: TGTGCCAGCAGCTTGGACAGAGATGAGCAGTTCTTC. It is translated as CASSLDRDEQFF.

The chain couples TRBV2 to TRBJ2-7, with D perhaps matching TRBD1 (6 bases). The ends were cut back, 5 bases at V and 0 bases at J, with 11 bases in the middle. The CDR3 runs 14 residues. Per the germline V gene, CDR1 is SNHLY and CDR2 is FYNNEI. DNA of the CDR3: TGTGCCAGCAGTTTCGGGACAAACTCCTACGAGCAGTACTTC. This sequence encodes CASSFGTNSYEQYF.

The chain carries TRBV6-5 and TRBJ1-1; D is unresolved. Trimming stripped 6 bases from V and 4 bases from J, with 9 bases between. CDR1 and CDR2 from the germline V gene are MNHEY and SVGAGI. The CDR3 sequence is 12 residues long. CDR3 in amino acids: CASRRQGTEAFF. The CDR3 DNA reads as TGTGCCAGCAGGCGGCAAGGCACTGAAGCTTTCTTT.

The chain uses TRBV6-1 and TRBJ1-5, with 7 bases aligning to TRBD1. Trimming at V came to 2 bases and at J to 6 bases, leaving 7 bases not matched to a gene. Germline loops: CDR1 MNHNS, CDR2 SASEGT. CDR3 length: 15 residues. The CDR3 bases are TGTGCCAGCAGTGAAAGGACAGGAGAAAGTCAGCCCCAGCATTTT. Translation gives CASSERTGESQPQHF.

This chain uses TRBV4-1 with TRBJ2-1; TRBD2 agrees at 15 bases. Germline V lookup: CDR1 MGHRA, CDR2 YSYEKL. V was pared by 6 bases and J by 9 bases, with 9 bases of the junction left unmatched. The CDR3 covers 16 residues. CDR3: CASRSTGLAGGGEQFF. The CDR3 DNA reads TGCGCCAGCAGATCCACGGGACTAGCGGGGGGTGGTGAGCAGTTCTTC.